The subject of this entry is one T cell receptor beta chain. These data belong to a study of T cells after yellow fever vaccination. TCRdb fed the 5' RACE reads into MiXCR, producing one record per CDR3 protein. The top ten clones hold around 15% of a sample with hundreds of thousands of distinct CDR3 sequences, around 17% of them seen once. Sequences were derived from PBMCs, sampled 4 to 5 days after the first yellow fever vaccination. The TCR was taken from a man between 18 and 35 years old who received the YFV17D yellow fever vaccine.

The CDR3 loop reads CASSYPGQGFEQYF. The CDR3, as DNA: TGTGCCAGCAGTTACCCTGGACAGGGCTTCGAGCAGTACTTC. The chain is built from TRBV6-5 and TRBJ2-7; TRBD1 agrees at 8 bases. This CDR3 is built from 14 residues. Germline V gene sequence: CDR1 MNHEY, CDR2 SVGAGI. With V trimmed by 2 bases and J by 6 bases, 6 bases remained unmatched.